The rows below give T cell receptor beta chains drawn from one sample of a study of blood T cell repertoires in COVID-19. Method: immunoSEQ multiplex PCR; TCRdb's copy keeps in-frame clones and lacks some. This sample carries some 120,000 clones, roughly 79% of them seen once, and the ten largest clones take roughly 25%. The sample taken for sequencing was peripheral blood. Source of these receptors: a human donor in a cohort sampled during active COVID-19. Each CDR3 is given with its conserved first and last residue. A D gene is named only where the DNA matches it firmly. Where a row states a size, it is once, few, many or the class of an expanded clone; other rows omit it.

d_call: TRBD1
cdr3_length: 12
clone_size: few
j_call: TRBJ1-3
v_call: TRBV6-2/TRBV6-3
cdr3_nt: TGTGCCAGCAGTCCCGGGACAGAGACCATATATTTT
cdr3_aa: CASSPGTETIYF

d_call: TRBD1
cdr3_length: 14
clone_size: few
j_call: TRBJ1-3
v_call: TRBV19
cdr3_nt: TGTGCCAGTAGTCGGGACAGCTCTGGAAACACCATATATTTT
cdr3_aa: CASSRDSSGNTIYF

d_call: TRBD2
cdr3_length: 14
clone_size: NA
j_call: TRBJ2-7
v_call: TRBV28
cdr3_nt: TGTGCCAGCAGGGGTAGCGGGGGGGAATACGAGCAGTACTTC
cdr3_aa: CASRGSGGEYEQYF

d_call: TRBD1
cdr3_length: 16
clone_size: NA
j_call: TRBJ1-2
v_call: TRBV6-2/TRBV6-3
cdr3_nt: TGTGCCAGCAGTTATTTCGCGACAGGGAGCAGCTATGGCTACACCTTC
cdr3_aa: CASSYFATGSSYGYTF

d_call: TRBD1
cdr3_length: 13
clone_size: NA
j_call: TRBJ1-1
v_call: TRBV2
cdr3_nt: TGTGCCAGCAGGGGGGACAGGAACACTGAAGCTTTCTTT
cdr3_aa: CASRGDRNTEAFF

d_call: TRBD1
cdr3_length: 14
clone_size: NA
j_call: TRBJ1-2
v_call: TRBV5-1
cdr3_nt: TGCGCCAGCAGCTTGAATGCAGGGGGCAATGGCTACACCTTC
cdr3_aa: CASSLNAGGNGYTF

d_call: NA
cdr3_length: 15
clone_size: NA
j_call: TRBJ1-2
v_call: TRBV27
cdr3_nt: TGTGCCAGCAGTTATGGAGACAGACCAGGTTATGGCTACACCTTC
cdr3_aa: CASSYGDRPGYGYTF

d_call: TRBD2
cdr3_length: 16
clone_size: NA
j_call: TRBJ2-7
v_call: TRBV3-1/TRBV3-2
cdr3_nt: TGTGCCAGCAGCCAAGTTCGGGCTAGCGGCTCCTACGAGCAGTACTTC
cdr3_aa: CASSQVRASGSYEQYF

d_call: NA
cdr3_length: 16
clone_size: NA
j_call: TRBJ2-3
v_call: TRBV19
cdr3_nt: TGTGCCAGTAGTTTGCGACAGCCGAACCCCACAGATACGCAGTATTTT
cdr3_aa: CASSLRQPNPTDTQYF

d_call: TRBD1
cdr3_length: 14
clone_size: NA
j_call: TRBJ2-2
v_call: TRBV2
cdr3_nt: TGTGCCAGAGACGGCTCAGGGGGCACCGGGGAGCTGTTTTTT
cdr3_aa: CARDGSGGTGELFF

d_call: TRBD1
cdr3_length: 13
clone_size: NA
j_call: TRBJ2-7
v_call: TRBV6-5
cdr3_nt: TGTGCCAACAACGTCCGGGACAGGGGCGAGCAGTACTTC
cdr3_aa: CANNVRDRGEQYF

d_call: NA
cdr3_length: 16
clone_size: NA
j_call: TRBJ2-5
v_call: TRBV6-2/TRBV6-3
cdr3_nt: TGTGCCAGCAGTTACTCGCCTTGGGGGGAGAAAGAGACCCAGTACTTC
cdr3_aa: CASSYSPWGEKETQYF

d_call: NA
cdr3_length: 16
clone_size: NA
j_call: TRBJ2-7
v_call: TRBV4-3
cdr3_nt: TGCGCCAGCAGCCACTCTGCGACCGGAGAATCCTACGAGCAGTACTTC
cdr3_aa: CASSHSATGESYEQYF

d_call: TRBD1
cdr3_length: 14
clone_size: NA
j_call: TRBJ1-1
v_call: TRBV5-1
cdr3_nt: TGCGCCAGCAGCGGACAGGGCCTGAACACTGAAGCTTTCTTT
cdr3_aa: CASSGQGLNTEAFF

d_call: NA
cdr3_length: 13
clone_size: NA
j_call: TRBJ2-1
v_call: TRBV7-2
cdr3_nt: TGTGCCAGCAGCGGTAGCGCCGGAAATGAGCAGTTCTTC
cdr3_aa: CASSGSAGNEQFF

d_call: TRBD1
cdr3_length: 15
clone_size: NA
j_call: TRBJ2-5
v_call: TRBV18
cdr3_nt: TGTGCCAGCTCACGACAGGGGCACCCATCGGAGACCCAGTACTTC
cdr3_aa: CASSRQGHPSETQYF

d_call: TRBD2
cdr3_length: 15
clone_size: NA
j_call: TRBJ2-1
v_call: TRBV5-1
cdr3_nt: TGCGCCAGCAGCTTGGTATCTAGCGGTAAGAATGAGCAGTTCTTC
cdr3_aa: CASSLVSSGKNEQFF

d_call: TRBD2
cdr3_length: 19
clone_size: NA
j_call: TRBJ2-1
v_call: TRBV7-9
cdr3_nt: TGTGCCAGCAGCTTACGGGCTAGCGGGGGGAGGTTATCCTACAATGAGCAGTTCTTC
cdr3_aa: CASSLRASGGRLSYNEQFF

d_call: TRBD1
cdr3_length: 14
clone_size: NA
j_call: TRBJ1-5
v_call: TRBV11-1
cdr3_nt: TGTGCCAGCAGCCCGGGACAGAGCAATCAGCCCCAGCATTTT
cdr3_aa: CASSPGQSNQPQHF

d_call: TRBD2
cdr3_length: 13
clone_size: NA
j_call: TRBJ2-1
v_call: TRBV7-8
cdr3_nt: TGTGCCAGCAGCCCCGGGACTAGCGACGAGCAGTTCTTC
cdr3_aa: CASSPGTSDEQFF

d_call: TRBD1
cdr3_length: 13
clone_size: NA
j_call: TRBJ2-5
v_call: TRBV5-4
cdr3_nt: TGTGCCAGCAGAGATGGACAGGGCGAGACCCAGTACTTC
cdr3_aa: CASRDGQGETQYF

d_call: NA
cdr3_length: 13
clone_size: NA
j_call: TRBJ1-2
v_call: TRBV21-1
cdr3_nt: TGTGCCAGCAGCAAAGCTCCGGGCTATGGCTACACCTTC
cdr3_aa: CASSKAPGYGYTF

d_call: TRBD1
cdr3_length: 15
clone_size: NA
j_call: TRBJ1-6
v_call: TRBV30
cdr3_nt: TGTGCCTGGAGTTTGACAGGGGACTATAATTCACCCCTCCACTTT
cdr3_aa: CAWSLTGDYNSPLHF

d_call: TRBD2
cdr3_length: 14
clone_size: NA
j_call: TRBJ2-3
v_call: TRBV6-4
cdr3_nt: TGTGCCAGTCGACTAGCGGGACCGACAGATACGCAGTATTTT
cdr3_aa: CASRLAGPTDTQYF

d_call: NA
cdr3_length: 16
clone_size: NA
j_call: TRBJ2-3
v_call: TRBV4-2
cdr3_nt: TGTGCCAGCAGCCAGTTACTCGAAAGAGGGTCAGATACGCAGTATTTT
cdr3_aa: CASSQLLERGSDTQYF

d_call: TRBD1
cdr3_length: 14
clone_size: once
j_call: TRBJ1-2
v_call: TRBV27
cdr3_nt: TGTGCCAGCAGTCAACAGGGGCTGGGCTATGGCTACACCTTC
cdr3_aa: CASSQQGLGYGYTF

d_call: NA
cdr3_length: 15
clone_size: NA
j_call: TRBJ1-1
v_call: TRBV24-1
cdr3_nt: TGTGCCACCAGTGACGGTCAGGGAACAAACACTGAAGCTTTCTTT
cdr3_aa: CATSDGQGTNTEAFF

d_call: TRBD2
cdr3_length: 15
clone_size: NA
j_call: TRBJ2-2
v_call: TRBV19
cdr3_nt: TGTGCCAGTATCCGGACTAGCGGGAGTATCGGGGAGCTGTTTTTT
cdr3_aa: CASIRTSGSIGELFF

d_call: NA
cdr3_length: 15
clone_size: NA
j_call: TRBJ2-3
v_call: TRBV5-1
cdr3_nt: TGCGCCAGCAGGAAACAGGGCACTGGCACAGATACGCAGTATTTT
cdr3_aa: CASRKQGTGTDTQYF

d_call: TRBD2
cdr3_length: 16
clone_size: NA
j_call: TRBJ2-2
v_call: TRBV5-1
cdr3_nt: TGCGCCAGCAGCTTTCTAGCGGGGCGCGACACCGGGGAGCTGTTTTTT
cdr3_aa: CASSFLAGRDTGELFF

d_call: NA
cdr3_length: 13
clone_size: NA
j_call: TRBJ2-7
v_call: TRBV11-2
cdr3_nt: TGTGCCAGCAGCCTCGGGATTTCCTACGAGCAGTACTTC
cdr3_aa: CASSLGISYEQYF

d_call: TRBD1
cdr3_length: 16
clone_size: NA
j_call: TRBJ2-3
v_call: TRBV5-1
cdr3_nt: TGCGCCAGCAGCTTGTCAGGGGGAGTCAAAACAGATACGCAGTATTTT
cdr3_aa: CASSLSGGVKTDTQYF

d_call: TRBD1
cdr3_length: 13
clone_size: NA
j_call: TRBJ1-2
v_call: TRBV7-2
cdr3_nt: TGTGCCAGCAGCTCGGGACAGACCTATGGCTACACCTTC
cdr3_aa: CASSSGQTYGYTF

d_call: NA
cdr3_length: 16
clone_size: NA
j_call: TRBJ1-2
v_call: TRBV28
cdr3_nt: TGTGCCAGCTGTGCGCCGCCCGGGGGCGGGGGGTATGGCTACACCTTC
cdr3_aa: CASCAPPGGGGYGYTF

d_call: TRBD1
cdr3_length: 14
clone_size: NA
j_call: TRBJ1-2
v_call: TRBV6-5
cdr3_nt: TGTGCCAGCAGTTCCTCCCGGACAGGGTTCGGCTACACCTTC
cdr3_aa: CASSSSRTGFGYTF

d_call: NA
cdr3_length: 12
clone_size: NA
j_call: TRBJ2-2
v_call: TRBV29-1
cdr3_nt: TGCAGCGTTGGGCAGGCCGCCGGGGAGCTGTTTTTT
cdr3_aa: CSVGQAAGELFF

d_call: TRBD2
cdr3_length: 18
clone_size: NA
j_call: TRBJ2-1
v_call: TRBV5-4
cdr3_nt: TGTGCCAGCAGTCTAGGACTAGCGGGGGGCCGCTCCTACAATGAGCAGTTCTTC
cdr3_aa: CASSLGLAGGRSYNEQFF

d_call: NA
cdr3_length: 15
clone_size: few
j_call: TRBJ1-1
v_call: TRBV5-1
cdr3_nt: TGCGCCAGCAGCTTGGCTGTGGACAACTGGACTGAAGCTTTCTTT
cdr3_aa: CASSLAVDNWTEAFF

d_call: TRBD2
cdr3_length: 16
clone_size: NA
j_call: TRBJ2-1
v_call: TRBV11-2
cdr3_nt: TGTGCCAGCAGCTTAGGTCTAGCGGGAGATGGTCGTGAGCAGTTCTTC
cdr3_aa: CASSLGLAGDGREQFF

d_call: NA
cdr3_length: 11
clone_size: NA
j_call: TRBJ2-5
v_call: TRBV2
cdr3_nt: TGTGCCAGCATCAGGGAAGAGACCCAGTACTTC
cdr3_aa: CASIREETQYF

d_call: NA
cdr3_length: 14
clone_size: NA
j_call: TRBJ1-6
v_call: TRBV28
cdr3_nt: TGTGCCAGCAGTTTGGTACAGTTGAATTCACCCCTCCACTTT
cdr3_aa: CASSLVQLNSPLHF

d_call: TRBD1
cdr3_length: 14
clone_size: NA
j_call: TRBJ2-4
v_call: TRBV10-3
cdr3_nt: TGTGCCATCAGTGAATCCGGGACAGGGAACATTCAGTACTTC
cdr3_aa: CAISESGTGNIQYF

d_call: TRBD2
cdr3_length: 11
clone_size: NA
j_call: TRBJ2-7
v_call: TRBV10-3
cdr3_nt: TGTGCCACCCGGAGCGGGGCCGAGCAGTACTTC
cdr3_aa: CATRSGAEQYF

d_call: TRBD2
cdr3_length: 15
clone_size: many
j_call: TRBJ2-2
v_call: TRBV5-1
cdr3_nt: TGCGCCAGCAGCTTCGGGCAACGCGGGAGCGGGGAGCTGTTTTTT
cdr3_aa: CASSFGQRGSGELFF

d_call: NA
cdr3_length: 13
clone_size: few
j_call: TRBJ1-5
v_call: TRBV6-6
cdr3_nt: TGTGCCAGCAGTCGACCAGGGAATCAGCCCCAGCATTTT
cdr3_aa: CASSRPGNQPQHF